What follows describes a single T cell receptor beta chain. Its cognate antigen is unknown. CDR3 length equals 13 residues. The germline V and J ends were trimmed by 3 bases and 6 bases, with 9 bases remaining between them. The germline V gene has CDR1 LNHDA and CDR2 SQIVND (reference sequence). The sample originates from a study of T cell repertoires in cytomegalovirus infection. Findings and caveats of the study: Carriers of CMV plus the relevant HLA were identified by cumulative public TCR beta family frequency.

One entry per CDR3 protein, called by TCRdb with MiXCR from the reads. The sample includes about 700,000 distinct CDR3 sequences, around a third seen only once; the top ten take roughly 20%. Sequenced material: cultured PBMCs, taken from culture after CMV antigen stimulation. The sequence was obtained from a human donor in good health (CMV status not recorded). Some clones in this sample may be carry-over from other donors' samples. The gene calls are TRBV19 and TRBJ2-1; the D gene could be TRBD1 or TRBD2 (5 bases each). This CDR3 is CASSMGVGNEQFF. CDR3 coding DNA: TGTGCCAGTAGTATGGGGGTTGGCAATGAGCAGTTCTTC.